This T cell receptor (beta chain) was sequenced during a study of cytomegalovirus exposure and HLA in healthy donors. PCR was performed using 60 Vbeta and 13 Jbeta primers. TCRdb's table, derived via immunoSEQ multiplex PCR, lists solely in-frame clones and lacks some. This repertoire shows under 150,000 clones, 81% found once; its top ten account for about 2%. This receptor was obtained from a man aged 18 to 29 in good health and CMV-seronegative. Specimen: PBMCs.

The CDR3 loop reads CASSPGQQRSYEQYF. The CDR3 nucleotides are TGTGCCAGCAGTCCGGGACAACAAAGGTCCTACGAGCAGTACTTC. This rearrangement joins TRBV7-2 to TRBJ2-7, with a possible D match to TRBD1 (6 bases). CDR1 and CDR2 (germline): SGHTA, FQGNSA. The CDR3 loop spans 15 amino acids. V lost 6 bases and J 1 base, leaving 16 bases between the germline ends.